This T cell receptor (beta chain) was documented in a study of T-cell memory formation after mild COVID-19. Across the whole study: In these data, TCR clusters were largely donor specific. Points from the study as a whole: CD8+ contracting clones occupied EMRA, while CD4+ ones occupied mainly CM and EM. Clones contracting across day 15 to 85 had a balanced CD4/CD8 profile; later expanding clones leaned CD4+.

Germline lookup yields CDR1 DFQATT and CDR2 SNEGSKA (reference sequence). The CDR3 covers 11 residues. V shed 2 bases and J shed 6 bases, with 5 bases lying between them. The 5'RACE method, run with constant-segment primers, produced TCR alpha and TCR beta cDNA libraries (carrying sample barcodes and UMIs). TCRdb ran MiXCR on the 5' RACE reads and lists one entry per CDR3 protein. In the table there are around 130,000 distinct CDR3 sequences, 5% to 6.5% of which are singletons. Remarks on this clonotype: Its specificity is unknown. This may be a read error: a much more frequent sequence differs by one nucleotide.

The TCR originated in an adult woman who had mild COVID-19 (a few samples of this study predate the infection). Cell type and time point are not known. The rearrangement joins TRBV20-1 to TRBJ2-1; D not certain. The sequencing sample was made of PBMCs or a T cell subset sorted from them (not recorded which). CDR3 amino acids: CSARYLNEQFF. As DNA, the CDR3 is TGCAGTGCTAGATACCTCAATGAGCAGTTCTTC.